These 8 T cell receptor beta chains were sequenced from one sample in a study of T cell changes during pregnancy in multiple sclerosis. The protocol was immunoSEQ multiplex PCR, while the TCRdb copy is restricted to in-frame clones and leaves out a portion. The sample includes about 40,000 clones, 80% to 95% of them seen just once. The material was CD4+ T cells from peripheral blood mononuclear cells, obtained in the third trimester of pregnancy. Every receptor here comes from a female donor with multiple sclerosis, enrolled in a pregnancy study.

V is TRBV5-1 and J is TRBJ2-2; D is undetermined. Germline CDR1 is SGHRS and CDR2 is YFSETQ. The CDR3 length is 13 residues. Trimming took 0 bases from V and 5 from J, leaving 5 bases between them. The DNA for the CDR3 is TGCGCCAGCAGCTTGGGTTCAACCGGGGAGCTGTTTTTT. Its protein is CASSLGSTGELFF.

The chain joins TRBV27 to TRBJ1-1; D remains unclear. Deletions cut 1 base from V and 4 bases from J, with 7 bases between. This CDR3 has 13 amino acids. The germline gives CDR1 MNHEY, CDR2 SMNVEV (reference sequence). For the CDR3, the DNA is TGTGCCAGCAGTTTATTAGGGAGCACTGAAGCTTTCTTT. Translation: CASSLLGSTEAFF.

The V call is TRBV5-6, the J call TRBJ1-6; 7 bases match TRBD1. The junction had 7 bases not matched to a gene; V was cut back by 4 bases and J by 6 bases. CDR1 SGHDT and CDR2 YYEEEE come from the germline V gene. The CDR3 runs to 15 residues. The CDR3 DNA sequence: TGTGCCAGCAGCCGACAGGGACGGCCTAATTCACCCCTCCACTTT. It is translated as CASSRQGRPNSPLHF.

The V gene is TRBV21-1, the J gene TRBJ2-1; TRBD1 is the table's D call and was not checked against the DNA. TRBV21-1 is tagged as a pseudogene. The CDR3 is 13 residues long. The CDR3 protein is CASSLRHDHEQFF. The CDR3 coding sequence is TGTGCCAGCAGCTTACGACACGACCATGAGCAGTTCTTC.

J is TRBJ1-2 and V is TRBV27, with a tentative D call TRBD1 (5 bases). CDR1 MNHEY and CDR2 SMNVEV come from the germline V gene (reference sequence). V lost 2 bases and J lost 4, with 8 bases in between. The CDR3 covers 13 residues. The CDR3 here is CASSLQGSYGYTF. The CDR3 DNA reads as TGTGCCAGCAGTTTACAGGGTTCCTATGGCTACACCTTC.

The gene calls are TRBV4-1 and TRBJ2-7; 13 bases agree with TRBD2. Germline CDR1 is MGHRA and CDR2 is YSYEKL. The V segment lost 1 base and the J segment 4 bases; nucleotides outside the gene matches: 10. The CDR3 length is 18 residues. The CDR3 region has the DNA TGCGCCAGCAGCCAAGCCGTGTCACTAGCGGGAGGGTTTTACGAGCAGTACTTC. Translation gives CASSQAVSLAGGFYEQYF.

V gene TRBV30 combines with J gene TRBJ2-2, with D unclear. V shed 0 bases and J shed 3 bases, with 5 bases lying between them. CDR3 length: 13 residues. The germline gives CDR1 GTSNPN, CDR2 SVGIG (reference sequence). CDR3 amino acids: CAWSVHDTGELFF. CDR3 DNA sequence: TGTGCCTGGAGTGTACATGACACCGGGGAGCTGTTTTTT.

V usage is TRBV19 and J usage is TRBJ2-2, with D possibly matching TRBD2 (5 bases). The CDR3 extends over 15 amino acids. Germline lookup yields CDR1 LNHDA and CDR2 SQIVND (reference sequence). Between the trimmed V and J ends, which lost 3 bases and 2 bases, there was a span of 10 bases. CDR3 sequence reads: CASSMGSGNTGELFF. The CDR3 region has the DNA TGTGCCAGTAGTATGGGGAGCGGTAACACCGGGGAGCTGTTTTTT.